Described below is a single TCR beta chain sequence and its context. The record originates from a study of blood T cell repertoires in COVID-19. The method was immunoSEQ multiplex PCR; TCRdb's version includes in-frame clones alone and lacks a portion of them. In the table there are almost 65,000 clones, 88% of which are singletons. V lost 0 bases, J lost 0 bases, and 17 bases stayed unmatched. Germline CDR1 is SNHLY and CDR2 is FYNNEI. The CDR3 is 21 residues long. The chain recombines TRBV2 with TRBJ1-5; 7 bases are shared with TRBD1. Sequenced material: PBMCs or T cells enriched from blood (not recorded which). The TCR was taken from a woman between 40 and 55 years old who had recovered from COVID-19. The CDR3 is CASSEARKTGALPYSNQPQHF. CDR3 DNA: TGTGCCAGCAGTGAAGCGCGTAAAACAGGGGCCCTCCCCTATAGCAATCAGCCCCAGCATTTT.